This T cell receptor (beta chain) was profiled in a study of tumor T cells in aggressive B-cell lymphoma. The data were produced by immunoSEQ multiplex PCR, yet TCRdb's version contains in-frame clones alone and is incomplete. This sample has about 7,900 clones, with about four fifths found just once. The V segment lost 0 bases and the J segment 5 bases; nucleotides outside the gene matches: 6. Germline V lookup: CDR1 SGHRS, CDR2 YFSETQ. The CDR3 extends over 15 amino acids. This TCR was recovered from an adult with diffuse large B cell lymphoma. The sample consisted of tumor tissue. This chain joins TRBV5-1 and TRBJ2-5, with 8 bases matching TRBD1. CDR3 nucleotides: TGCGCCAGCAGCTTGGCCGGGACAGGAGGGGAGACCCAGTACTTC. This gives the protein CASSLAGTGGETQYF.